This T cell receptor beta chain was profiled in a study of neurological immune-mediated disorders. TCRdb passed the 5' RACE reads through MiXCR, listing each CDR3 protein once. This sample has fewer than 85,000 distinct CDR3 sequences, with roughly 4.8% found just once. The germline V gene encodes CDR1 MDHEN and CDR2 SYDVKM. The CDR3 consists of 17 residues. V was clipped by 7 bases and J by 6 bases; unmatched bases: 17. This clonotype appeared many times. The TCR sequence derives from a woman aged 25 to 39 with multiple sclerosis. The chain couples TRBV28 to TRBJ2-4; 8 positions agree with TRBD2. The sample comprised PBMCs. The CDR3 DNA reads TGTGCCAGCACCCGGGTGGGTCGAGCGGGAGAGAGAAACATTCAGTACTTC. This translates into CASTRVGRAGERNIQYF.